One sample yielded the 5 T cell receptor beta chains listed below, sequenced in a study of tumor-infiltrating lymphocytes in localized non-small cell lung cancer. This table comes from immunoSEQ multiplex PCR, and its TCRdb copy is limited to in-frame clones, with some not included. The sample holds 9,000 to 10,000 clones, almost 80% seen once. Material: lung tumor tissue. These receptors all stem from a human donor with non-small cell lung cancer.

This sequence joins TRBV30 and TRBJ2-1; 10 positions agree with TRBD2. There are 15 residues in the CDR3. Germline trimming cut 2 bases from V and 11 bases from J; bases unmatched to any gene: 12. CDR1 and CDR2 (germline): GTSNPN, SVGIG (reference sequence). CDR3 sequence reads: CAWSIGLAALSKQFF. In DNA form, the CDR3 reads TGTGCCTGGAGTATCGGACTAGCGGCCCTTAGTAAGCAGTTCTTC.

J is TRBJ1-4 and V is TRBV11-2; D ambiguous. Germline V gives CDR1 SGHAT, CDR2 FQNNGV. The CDR3 has 16 residues. The V end was cut by 1 base, the J end by 0 bases, with 9 bases between. This CDR3 is CASSLVAVATNEKLFF. The CDR3 DNA follows: TGTGCCAGCAGCTTAGTAGCAGTTGCAACTAATGAAAAACTGTTTTTT.

The rearrangement links TRBV4-1 to TRBJ1-1; D not resolved. Per germline, CDR1 MGHRA and CDR2 YSYEKL. V was shortened by 3 bases and J by 6 bases, with 14 bases between the two germline ends. There are 14 residues in the CDR3. The CDR3 protein is CASSQNDGRPEAFF. The CDR3 bases are TGCGCCAGCAGCCAGAACGATGGGAGGCCTGAAGCTTTCTTT.

This sequence joins TRBV19 and TRBJ1-1, with D unclear. Trimming took 3 bases from V and 1 from J, leaving 9 bases between them. The CDR3 runs to 14 residues. Germline V gene data show CDR1 as LNHDA and CDR2 as SQIVND (reference sequence). The CDR3 protein is CASSMREENTEAFF. The CDR3 DNA follows: TGTGCCAGTAGTATGAGGGAGGAGAACACTGAAGCTTTCTTT.

The chain is built from TRBV5-5 and TRBJ1-3; unclear D gene. The germline V gene has CDR1 SGHKS and CDR2 YYEKEE (reference sequence). There are 14 residues in the CDR3. V lost 4 bases to trimming and J lost 0 bases, with 8 bases between them. CDR3 amino acids: CASSREGSGNTIYF. The CDR3 DNA sequence: TGTGCCAGCAGCCGTGAGGGCTCTGGAAACACCATATATTTT.